The 32 T cell receptor beta chains listed next were all sequenced from one sample in a study of shared clonotypes between healthy human individuals. The naive CD8 subset, CD45RO-negative cells positively selected for CCR7, excluded terminally differentiated effector memory CD45RA+ cells. Sequencing was performed with immunoSEQ multiplex PCR; in TCRdb, only in-frame clones are kept and a portion is missing. The repertoire holds around 1,900,000 clones, with over 85% as singletons. Source material: naive CD8+ T cells from PBMCs. All receptors derive from a man aged 18 to 30 in good health. Some clones in this sample may be carry-over from other donors' samples.

The chain recombines TRBV27 with TRBJ2-3; 8 bases are a match to TRBD1. The V and J ends lost 6 bases and 10 bases, in that order; junction bases with no gene match: 15. The CDR3 length is 15 residues. Germline V gives CDR1 MNHEY, CDR2 SMNVEV (reference sequence). CDR3 coding DNA: TGTGCCAGCAGCCTGATCCTAGGACAGGGTGGGCCGCAGTATTTT. Translation: CASSLILGQGGPQYF.

The chain carries TRBV6-5 and TRBJ2-4, with D possibly matching TRBD2 (5 bases). Trimming shortened V by 8 bases and J by 5 bases, and 19 bases separated the two germline ends. The CDR3 runs 15 residues. The germline gives CDR1 MNHEY, CDR2 SVGAGI. The CDR3 DNA follows: TGTGCCAGCCGCCCGGGGTCCTACGGGGAAAACATTCAGTACTTC. Encoded protein: CASRPGSYGENIQYF.

The chain joins TRBV28 to TRBJ2-5, with TRBD2 matching over 8 bases. This CDR3 is 16 amino acids long. Looked up from germline, CDR1 is MDHEN and CDR2 is SYDVKM. The junction had 16 bases not matched to a gene; V was cut back by 8 bases and J by 5 bases. CDR3 in amino acids: CASAASGTRLGETQYF. The CDR3 DNA sequence: TGTGCCAGCGCTGCCTCCGGGACTAGGCTGGGTGAGACCCAGTACTTC.

The rearrangement links TRBV28 to TRBJ2-2, with TRBD1 matching over 8 bases. CDR1 and CDR2 from the germline V gene are MDHEN and SYDVKM. This CDR3 region has 14 residues. Trimming cost V 9 bases and J 3 bases; bases outside gene matches: 6. The CDR3 is CASRQGSDTGELFF. Here the CDR3 DNA reads TGTGCCAGTAGACAGGGGTCTGACACCGGGGAGCTGTTTTTT.

The CDR3 loop is CASSQVQTTASLNTEAFF. For the CDR3, the DNA is TGCGCCAGCAGCCAAGTCCAGACGACAGCCTCATTGAACACTGAAGCTTTCTTT. V usage is TRBV4-1 and J usage is TRBJ1-1; D possibly corresponds to TRBD1 (5 bases). V was pared by 1 base and J by 0 bases, with 18 bases between. The V gene's germline CDR1 is MGHRA and CDR2 YSYEKL. The CDR3 runs to 18 residues.

The rearrangement joins TRBV5-4 to TRBJ2-3; D is unresolved. Germline V gene lookup returns CDR1 SGHNT and CDR2 YYREEE (reference sequence). This CDR3 is built from 11 residues. Trimming left V 6 bases short and J 7 bases short, with 9 bases between. The CDR3 here is CASTLGYTQYF. CDR3 nucleotides: TGTGCCAGCACCCTCGGGTATACGCAGTATTTT.

This clone is a singleton in its sample. This chain links TRBV9 with TRBJ2-7; D is unresolved. CDR1 is SGDLS and CDR2 is YYNGEE in the germline V gene. V was pared by 1 base and J by 4 bases, with 3 bases between. The CDR3 covers 11 residues. CDR3 loop: CASSVRYEQYF. CDR3 DNA: TGTGCCAGCAGCGTAAGGTACGAGCAGTACTTC. Full variable domain (missing parts from reference TRBV9 and TRBJ2-7): DSGVTQTPKHLITATGQRVTLRCSPRSGDLSVYWYQQSLDQGLQFLIQYYNGEERAKGNILERFSAQQFPDLHSELNLSSLELGDSALYFCASSVRYEQYFGPGTRLTVT.

The chain carries TRBV5-1 and TRBJ2-7; D could derive from TRBD1 or TRBD2 (6 bases each). Per the germline V gene, CDR1 is SGHRS and CDR2 is YFSETQ. With 1 base removed from V and 5 bases from J, the gap between germline ends came to 16 bases. This CDR3 contains 15 residues. The CDR3 DNA reads as TGCGCCAGCAGCTTGAGGGCGGGACACCGGAACGAGCAGTACTTC. It is translated as CASSLRAGHRNEQYF.

In its sample, this clone was seen once. The gene calls are TRBV7-3 and TRBJ2-1; a weak D match, TRBD2 (5 bases). The CDR3 length is 15 residues. V shed 2 bases and J shed 4 bases, with 12 bases lying between them. In germline, CDR1 is SGHTA, CDR2 FQGTGA. CDR3 nucleotide sequence: TGTGCCAGCAGCTTAGGCTGGACTCGGTACAATGAGCAGTTCTTC. This encodes CASSLGWTRYNEQFF.

Concerning this clone: This sample also contains other DNA sequences that code for the same CDR3. CDR3 sequence: CASSVEGGRAADTQYF. CDR3 sequence (DNA): TGTGCCAGCAGCGTAGAGGGCGGGAGGGCCGCGGATACGCAGTATTTT. The chain is built from TRBV9 and TRBJ2-3; TRBD2 agrees at 9 bases. The length of the CDR3 is 16 residues. The V gene's germline CDR1 is SGDLS and CDR2 YYNGEE. V lost 0 bases to trimming and J lost 6 bases; unmatched junction nucleotides: 8.

The chain couples TRBV19 to TRBJ2-1, with unresolved D. Between the trimmed V and J ends, which lost 3 bases and 3 bases, there was a span of 9 bases. The germline CDR1 and CDR2 sequences are LNHDA and SQIVND (reference sequence). The CDR3 sequence is 14 residues long. CDR3 in amino acids: CASSMYGIYNEQFF. CDR3 bases: TGTGCCAGTAGTATGTATGGGATCTACAATGAGCAGTTCTTC. Full variable domain (outside the CDR3, taken from reference TRBV19 and TRBJ2-1): DGGITQSPKYLFRKEGQNVTLSCEQNLNHDAMYWYRQDPGQGLRLIYYSQIVNDFQKGDIAEGYSVSREKKESFPLTVTSAQKNPTAFYLCASSMYGIYNEQFFGPGTRLTVL.

This clone was picked up one time. The chain is built from TRBV19 and TRBJ2-7; D is unresolved. The germline V and J ends were trimmed by 0 bases and 2 bases, with 8 bases remaining between them. The CDR3 is 14 residues long. The germline CDR1 and CDR2 sequences are LNHDA and SQIVND (reference sequence). CDR3 amino acids: CASSIDRLTYEQYF. The CDR3 DNA reads TGTGCCAGTAGTATAGACAGGTTAACCTACGAGCAGTACTTC.

The gene calls are TRBV13 and TRBJ2-7, with 9 nucleotides matching TRBD1. Trimming removed 5 bases from V and 4 bases from J; junction bases left unmatched: 6. The CDR3 is 14 residues long. Germline loops: CDR1 PRHDT, CDR2 FYEKMQ (reference sequence). The CDR3 nucleotides read TGTGCCAGCAGCGCCGGACAGGGGAATTACGAGCAGTACTTC. It codes for CASSAGQGNYEQYF. Looking up the rest from reference TRBV13 and TRBJ2-7 gives the full variable domain: AAGVIQSPRHLIKEKRETATLKCYPIPRHDTVYWYQQGPGQDPQFLISFYEKMQSDKGSIPDRFSAQQFSDYHSELNMSSLELGDSALYFCASSAGQGNYEQYFGPGTRLTVT.

This clone was observed a single time. This specimen includes other DNA sequences encoding the same CDR3. The CDR3 DNA reads TGTGCCAGCAGCTTAGTCTTCCACAGGAACACTGAAGCTTTCTTT. It translates to CASSLVFHRNTEAFF. The rearrangement joins TRBV11-2 to TRBJ1-1; D is unclear. The length of the CDR3 is 15 residues. V gave up 1 base and J gave up 1 base, with 10 bases separating them. Germline V gene lookup returns CDR1 SGHAT and CDR2 FQNNGV.

Turning to this clone: This sample includes further DNA sequences coding for the same CDR3. The chain joins TRBV29-1 to TRBJ2-1; 8 bases agree with TRBD2. Germline CDR1 SQVTM, CDR2 ANQGSEA. J was trimmed by 0 bases and V by 4 bases; bases with no gene match: 2. CDR3 length equals 14 residues. The CDR3 loop reads CSVASGSSYNEQFF. As DNA, the CDR3 is TGCAGCGTTGCGAGCGGGAGCTCCTACAATGAGCAGTTCTTC.

Concerning this clone itself: Different DNA sequences within this sample yield the same CDR3. This rearrangement joins TRBV19 to TRBJ2-2; D is unresolved. CDR1 and CDR2 (germline): LNHDA, SQIVND (reference sequence). V shed 3 bases and J shed 0 bases, with 2 bases lying between them. The CDR3 consists of 13 residues. The DNA of the CDR3 is TGTGCCAGTAGTATGGCGAACACCGGGGAGCTGTTTTTT. Translating it yields CASSMANTGELFF.

The J gene is TRBJ1-2, the V gene TRBV19; D is ambiguous. V was shortened by 4 bases and J by 5 bases, with 11 bases between the two germline ends. The CDR3 contains 13 residues. Germline CDR1 and CDR2: LNHDA and SQIVND (reference sequence). CDR3 sequence: CASSTDGLYGYTF. The CDR3 region has the DNA TGTGCCAGTAGTACGGACGGGTTGTATGGCTACACCTTC. Drawing the rest from reference TRBV19 and TRBJ1-2, the complete variable domain is DGGITQSPKYLFRKEGQNVTLSCEQNLNHDAMYWYRQDPGQGLRLIYYSQIVNDFQKGDIAEGYSVSREKKESFPLTVTSAQKNPTAFYLCASSTDGLYGYTFGSGTRLTVV.

Turning to this clone: The sample holds other DNA sequences that translate to the same CDR3. The J gene is TRBJ1-2, the V gene TRBV27; 8 positions agree with TRBD1. V shed 5 bases and J 2 bases; nucleotides not matched to a gene: 4. Per germline, CDR1 MNHEY and CDR2 SMNVEV (reference sequence). CDR3 length: 14 residues. Here the CDR3 DNA reads TGTGCCAGCAGTACGCGGACAGGGAACTATGGCTACACCTTC. Translated: CASSTRTGNYGYTF.

The V gene is TRBV7-9, the J gene TRBJ2-7; 8 bases are a match to TRBD1. The CDR3 is 15 amino acids. The germline CDR1 and CDR2 sequences are SEHNR and FQNEAQ (reference sequence). V dropped 4 bases and J dropped 4; count of bases not matched to a gene: 9. CDR3 amino acids: CASSSRTGMGYEQYF. CDR3 sequence (DNA): TGTGCCAGCAGCTCCAGGACAGGGATGGGATACGAGCAGTACTTC.

The chain carries TRBV7-2 and TRBJ1-4, with D maybe TRBD1 (5 bases). Germline V gene sequence: CDR1 SGHTA, CDR2 FQGNSA. CDR3 size: 14 residues. V was pared by 5 bases and J by 4 bases, with 11 bases between. This CDR3 reads CASSARDFNEKLFF. The CDR3 coding sequence is TGTGCCAGCAGCGCCCGGGACTTTAATGAAAAACTGTTTTTT.

The chain employs TRBV27 and TRBJ2-3; 8 bases line up with TRBD2. V dropped 6 bases and J dropped 2; count of bases not matched to a gene: 10. Germline CDR1 MNHEY, CDR2 SMNVEV (reference sequence). This CDR3 has 16 residues. The CDR3 spells CASSYKAGALTDTQYF. As DNA, the CDR3 is TGTGCCAGCAGCTATAAAGCGGGAGCCCTCACAGATACGCAGTATTTT.

CDR3 nucleotides: TGTGCCAGCAGCTTTGACAGGGGGTCGTATTATGGCTACACCTTC. Translating gives CASSFDRGSYYGYTF. The chain combines TRBV7-2 with TRBJ1-2, with TRBD1 matching over 9 bases. Trimming cost V 3 bases and J 5 bases; bases outside gene matches: 7. Germline-derived CDR1 and CDR2 are SGHTA and FQGNSA. This CDR3 is 15 amino acids long. Supplemented by reference TRBV7-2 and TRBJ1-2, the full variable domain reads GAGVSQSPSNKVTEKGKDVELRCDPISGHTALYWYRQSLGQGLEFLIYFQGNSAPDKSGLPSDRFSAERTGGSVSTLTIQRTQQEDSAVYLCASSFDRGSYYGYTFGSGTRLTVV.

The V and J genes are TRBV9 and TRBJ2-2; TRBD1 might be the D (6 bases). Between the trimmed V and J ends, which lost 6 bases and 13 bases, there was a span of 19 bases. This CDR3 region has 13 residues. Germline V gene lookup returns CDR1 SGDLS and CDR2 YYNGEE. The CDR3 protein is CASTSEGRGWLFF. As DNA, the CDR3 is TGTGCCAGCACCTCAGAGGGTAGGGGGTGGCTGTTTTTT.

The chain uses TRBV19 and TRBJ2-2, with TRBD2 matching 7 bases. Germline V lookup: CDR1 LNHDA, CDR2 SQIVND (reference sequence). The CDR3 is made up of 15 amino acids. J gave up 2 bases and V 10 bases, and 10 bases lay outside the gene matches. CDR3 DNA sequence: TGTGCCACAGTAGCGGGTATCCGAAACACCGGGGAGCTGTTTTTT. Protein: CATVAGIRNTGELFF.

The rearrangement joins TRBV19 to TRBJ1-5; no definite D call. The V gene lost 4 bases and the J gene lost 0 bases, with 19 bases spanning the gap. Germline V gene sequence: CDR1 LNHDA, CDR2 SQIVND (reference sequence). The CDR3 runs to 18 residues. DNA of the CDR3: TGTGCCAGTAGTACCCACCCTAGGGAAGGTGGTAGCAATCAGCCCCAGCATTTT. It translates to CASSTHPREGGSNQPQHF.

The V call is TRBV21-1, the J call TRBJ2-1; the table's D gene call, TRBD2, was not cross checked with the DNA. TRBV21-1 corresponds to a pseudogene. CDR3 length: 23 amino acids. CDR3 bases: TGTGCCAGCAGCAAAGAGAAGGAAACCTCGGCTAGCGGGAGCGGACCGTCCTACAATGAGCAGTTCTTC. Its protein is CASSKEKETSASGSGPSYNEQFF.

The V call is TRBV6-1, the J call TRBJ2-1, with 7 bases aligning to TRBD1. CDR3 length: 15 amino acids. Germline V gene data show CDR1 as MNHNS and CDR2 as SASEGT. J was trimmed by 6 bases and V by 4 bases; bases with no gene match: 9. CDR3 sequence: CASSGRYRDSNEQFF. CDR3 sequence (DNA): TGTGCCAGCAGTGGACGATACCGGGACAGCAATGAGCAGTTCTTC.

The chain links TRBV6-1 to TRBJ1-1; D gene ambiguous. The CDR3 sequence is 13 residues long. Germline-derived CDR1 and CDR2 are MNHNS and SASEGT. Trimming removed 2 bases at V and 1 base at J, with 5 bases between. The CDR3 here is CASSEFRNTEAFF. CDR3 in DNA: TGTGCCAGCAGTGAATTCCGGAACACTGAAGCTTTCTTT.

V is TRBV9 and J is TRBJ2-7; D tentatively reads TRBD1 or TRBD2 (5 bases each). The CDR3 has 13 amino acids. The V end was cut by 7 bases, the J end by 3 bases, with 14 bases between. CDR1 and CDR2 (germline): SGDLS, YYNGEE. The CDR3 DNA follows: TGTGCCAGCGCGCCGTGGGACGGCTACGAGCAGTACTTC. This translates into CASAPWDGYEQYF.

This sequence joins TRBV28 and TRBJ1-3; D possibly corresponds to TRBD1 (6 bases). Trimming shortened V by 6 bases and J by 16 bases, and 28 bases separated the two germline ends. Germline CDR1 and CDR2: MDHEN and SYDVKM. The CDR3 sequence is 15 residues long. The CDR3 sequence is CASSRTDQGHEGVYF. CDR3 DNA: TGTGCCAGCAGCCGGACAGATCAAGGCCATGAAGGGGTTTATTTT.

The CDR3: CASSSGAYGYTF. Here the CDR3 DNA reads TGTGCCAGCAGTTCAGGGGCCTATGGCTACACCTTC. The chain links TRBV27 to TRBJ1-2; perhaps TRBD1 as D (6 bases). This CDR3 contains 12 residues. The V and J ends lost 4 bases and 4 bases respectively, with 7 bases between them. CDR1 is MNHEY, CDR2 SMNVEV, per germline (reference sequence).

The chain employs TRBV7-9 and TRBJ2-7, with D perhaps matching TRBD1 (6 bases). Germline V gives CDR1 SEHNR, CDR2 FQNEAQ (reference sequence). The CDR3 has 15 amino acids. V lost 3 bases and J lost 4, with 16 bases in between. CDR3 coding DNA: TGTGCCAGCAGCTTCAGTCCTGCAGGGGCATACGAGCAGTACTTC. It specifies CASSFSPAGAYEQYF.